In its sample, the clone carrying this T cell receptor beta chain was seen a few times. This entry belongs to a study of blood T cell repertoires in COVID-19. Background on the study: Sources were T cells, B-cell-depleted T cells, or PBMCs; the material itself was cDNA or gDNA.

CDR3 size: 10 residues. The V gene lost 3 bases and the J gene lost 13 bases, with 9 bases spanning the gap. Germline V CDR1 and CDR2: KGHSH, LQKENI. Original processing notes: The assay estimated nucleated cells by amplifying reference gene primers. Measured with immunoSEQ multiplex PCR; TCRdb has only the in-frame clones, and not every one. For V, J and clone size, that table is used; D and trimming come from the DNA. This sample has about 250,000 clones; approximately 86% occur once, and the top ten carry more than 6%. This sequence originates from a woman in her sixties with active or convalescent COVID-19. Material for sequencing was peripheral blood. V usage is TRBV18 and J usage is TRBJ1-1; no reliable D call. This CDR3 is CASSPPKHFF. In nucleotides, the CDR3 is TGTGCCAGCTCACCGCCCAAGCATTTCTTT.